A selection of T cell receptor beta chains follows, all from one sample in a study of Ad26.COV2.S vaccination and SARS-CoV-2 variants. The table came from immunoSEQ multiplex PCR; TCRdb's copy has only in-frame clones and leaves some out. This table has a few hundred thousand clones, roughly four fifths appearing once. Sequences were derived from peripheral blood, sampled in a trial of Ad26.COV2.S vaccine versus placebo. These receptors all stem from a person aged 18-60 years who received the Ad26.COV2.S COVID-19 vaccine or a placebo. Each CDR3 is given without its conserved first and last residue. The D gene is left open where the match is weak.

V gene: TRBV2
J gene: TRBJ1-2
D gene: .
CDR3 protein: ASSVEGLNYGYT

V gene: TRBV6-2/TRBV6-3
J gene: TRBJ2-7
D gene: .
CDR3 protein: ASSYVGQSSYEQY

V gene: TRBV10-1
J gene: TRBJ2-3
D gene: .
CDR3 protein: ASSEFQRGTDTQY

V gene: TRBV6-6
J gene: TRBJ2-7
D gene: .
CDR3 protein: ASSYAGTEAYEQY

V gene: TRBV14
J gene: TRBJ2-7
D gene: TRBD2
CDR3 protein: ASSQDPLLASSSYEQY

V gene: TRBV7-9
J gene: TRBJ1-2
D gene: .
CDR3 protein: ASSLVVAAEKKGGYT

V gene: TRBV28
J gene: TRBJ1-2
D gene: .
CDR3 protein: ASSLLSSGNYGYT

V gene: TRBV2
J gene: TRBJ2-7
D gene: .
CDR3 protein: ASSIYRDGSYEQY

V gene: TRBV6-6
J gene: TRBJ1-2
D gene: .
CDR3 protein: ASSLSGQLYGYT

V gene: TRBV19
J gene: TRBJ2-7
D gene: .
CDR3 protein: ASSKEGLLGGEQY

V gene: TRBV7-6
J gene: TRBJ2-7
D gene: TRBD2
CDR3 protein: ASSLGAGGGEQY

V gene: TRBV19
J gene: TRBJ2-1
D gene: TRBD2
CDR3 protein: ATAGRVSSYNEQF

V gene: TRBV5-1
J gene: TRBJ2-7
D gene: .
CDR3 protein: ASSLVGGETYEQY

V gene: TRBV2
J gene: TRBJ2-3
D gene: .
CDR3 protein: ASGLDTQY

V gene: TRBV27
J gene: TRBJ1-2
D gene: .
CDR3 protein: ASSLSRAGGYT

V gene: TRBV4-2
J gene: TRBJ1-5
D gene: .
CDR3 protein: ASSHIRDTNQPQH

V gene: TRBV14
J gene: TRBJ2-7
D gene: .
CDR3 protein: ASSQLGFEQY

V gene: TRBV4-1
J gene: TRBJ1-2
D gene: .
CDR3 protein: ASSQVIGDNYGYT

V gene: TRBV18
J gene: TRBJ1-6
D gene: .
CDR3 protein: ASSPPSSPNSPLH

V gene: TRBV5-1
J gene: TRBJ2-2
D gene: .
CDR3 protein: ASSLARFRELF

V gene: TRBV19
J gene: TRBJ1-2
D gene: .
CDR3 protein: ASSYLYGYT

V gene: TRBV24-1
J gene: TRBJ1-2
D gene: .
CDR3 protein: ATSDLAGNYGYT

V gene: TRBV6-5
J gene: TRBJ1-4
D gene: .
CDR3 protein: ASSYLGTNEKLF

V gene: TRBV11-2
J gene: TRBJ1-2
D gene: .
CDR3 protein: ASSLIRVSGGYT

V gene: TRBV5-1
J gene: TRBJ2-3
D gene: .
CDR3 protein: ATAQGPSTDTQY

V gene: TRBV21-1
J gene: TRBJ1-2
D gene: .
CDR3 protein: AGNRTVLLT

V gene: TRBV29-1
J gene: TRBJ1-2
D gene: .
CDR3 protein: SVDGGMRDYT

V gene: TRBV19
J gene: TRBJ1-5
D gene: .
CDR3 protein: ASSHNQPQH

V gene: TRBV11-3
J gene: TRBJ2-1
D gene: TRBD1
CDR3 protein: ASGTDYNEQF

V gene: TRBV15
J gene: TRBJ2-3
D gene: .
CDR3 protein: ATSRTLALTTDTQY

V gene: TRBV6-6
J gene: TRBJ1-1
D gene: .
CDR3 protein: ASRTVDTEAF

V gene: TRBV19
J gene: TRBJ1-2
D gene: .
CDR3 protein: ASSTTGTYGYT

V gene: TRBV21-1
J gene: TRBJ2-1
D gene: .
CDR3 protein: AATGVTEQF

V gene: TRBV6-5
J gene: TRBJ2-5
D gene: .
CDR3 protein: AVSSARETQY

V gene: TRBV27
J gene: TRBJ2-1
D gene: TRBD2
CDR3 protein: ASSPTSGRLDEQF

V gene: TRBV2
J gene: TRBJ2-1
D gene: TRBD2
CDR3 protein: ASSRREGYNEQF

V gene: TRBV10-2
J gene: TRBJ2-2
D gene: .
CDR3 protein: ASTSGGLNTGELF

V gene: TRBV5-1
J gene: TRBJ2-1
D gene: TRBD2
CDR3 protein: ASSPWTSGYNEQF

V gene: TRBV18
J gene: TRBJ1-4
D gene: .
CDR3 protein: ASSPPPAATNEKLF

V gene: TRBV6-2/TRBV6-3
J gene: TRBJ1-2
D gene: .
CDR3 protein: ASSYSTYGYT